This TCR beta chain is from a study of chemoradiotherapy in HPV16-positive cancers. Libraries were prepared by immunoSEQ multiplex PCR; TCRdb keeps only in-frame clonotypes and omits some of them. In the table there are roughly 15,000 clones, under 85% of which are singletons. The CDR3 sequence is 15 residues long. The germline V gene encodes CDR1 SGHDT and CDR2 YYEEEE. V was clipped by 1 base and J by 5 bases, with 15 bases between them. Study outcomes and limitations: During treatment, candidate HPV-specific clones and E7-related motifs expanded in tumor.

Concerning this clone: Its antigen is currently unknown.

Repertoires were sampled repeatedly during chemoradiotherapy. This receptor was obtained from a human donor with HPV-associated anogenital cancer. This material was acquired from a patient who underwent chemoradiotherapy. The rearrangement uses TRBV5-6 and TRBJ2-5, with D perhaps TRBD2 (5 bases). The CDR3 sequence: CASSLRVSRGETQYF. The DNA of the CDR3 is TGTGCCAGCAGCTTGCGCGTTAGTCGGGGTGAGACCCAGTACTTC.